This TCR beta chain was retrieved from a study of T cells in Graves' hyperthyroidism and ophthalmopathy. Turning to the study itself: At the time of initial diagnosis and before any treatment, peripheral blood was collected.

Overall study findings and caveats: Clonotypes that were expanded in thyroid above 0.001 mostly appeared in blood too.

This clonotype was seen repeatedly, ten times or more. The antigen remains undetermined. TCR beta CDR3 regions were amplified from RNA. In the first-round RT-PCR of the TCR CDR3, the HTBI primer set was used. One entry per CDR3 protein results from TCRdb running MiXCR on the multiplex PCR reads. The data show about 600,000 distinct CDR3 sequences, with roughly 15% seen just once and roughly 3.3% held by the top ten. CDR1 DFQATT and CDR2 SNEGSKA come from the germline V gene (reference sequence). V dropped 0 bases and J dropped 1 base, with 6 bases sitting between them. The CDR3 consists of 13 residues.

The source is a woman between 40 and 55 years old with Graves' ophthalmopathy. The rearrangement joins TRBV20-1 to TRBJ1-1, with D uncertain. Sequences were obtained from blood. CDR3 in amino acids: CSARDVRNTEAFF. In nucleotides, the CDR3 is TGCAGTGCTAGAGATGTCAGGAACACTGAAGCTTTCTTT.